The 25 T cell receptor beta chains below come from one sample, sequenced in a study of cytomegalovirus exposure and HLA in healthy donors. Primers for the PCR totalled 60 Vbeta and 13 Jbeta. Some clones are missing from TCRdb's copy, which holds only in-frame ones; the method was immunoSEQ multiplex PCR. Of roughly 150,000 clones listed, roughly 80% are singletons. The source material was PBMCs. These receptors were collected from a man aged 18 to 29 in good health and CMV-seropositive.

This sequence joins TRBV5-4 and TRBJ1-1; D is perhaps TRBD1 (5 bases). CDR3 length: 15 residues. Germline assignment: CDR1 SGHNT and CDR2 YYREEE (reference sequence). Deletions cut 0 bases from V and 6 bases from J, with 15 bases between. The DNA for the CDR3 is TGTGCCAGCAGCTTGGAAATTGGGGGGTATGCTGAAGCTTTCTTT. The encoded protein is CASSLEIGGYAEAFF.

Turning to this clone: The final CDR3 position lacks the conserved phenylalanine or tryptophan, pointing to a likely read error. The chain has TRBV5-8 and TRBJ1-6; 8 bases match TRBD1. CDR3 length equals 13 residues. The J segment lost 7 bases and the V segment lost 4 bases, leaving 1 base of the junction unmatched. Per germline, CDR1 SGHTS and CDR2 YDEGEE. CDR3 nucleotides: TGTGCCAGCAGCCGGGACAGGAATTCACCCCTCCACCTT. It translates to CASSRDRNSPLHL.

CDR3 protein: CAIRTDQGIEQYF. The CDR3 coding sequence is TGTGCCATCAGGACCGACCAGGGCATCGAGCAGTACTTC. The rearrangement joins TRBV10-3 to TRBJ2-7; possible D gene TRBD1, 5 bases. The CDR3 has 13 residues. V was pared by 6 bases and J by 6 bases, with 15 bases between. Germline CDR1 reads ENHRY; CDR2 reads SYGVKD.

In this sample, this clone turned up a few times. The rearrangement joins TRBV9 to TRBJ2-1; perhaps TRBD1 as D (5 bases). There are 14 residues in the CDR3. CDR1 and CDR2 (germline): SGDLS, YYNGEE. V was pared by 2 bases and J by 5 bases, with 11 bases between. DNA for the CDR3: TGTGCCAGCAGCGTTAGTGGGGCGGACAATGAGCAGTTCTTC. Encoded protein: CASSVSGADNEQFF.

V and J are TRBV6-6 and TRBJ1-1; D is undetermined. The CDR3 consists of 16 residues. Trimming cost V 0 bases and J 3 bases, with 14 bases left between them. Germline V gene lookup returns CDR1 MNHNY and CDR2 SVGAGI (reference sequence). The CDR3 loop is CASSYSNPGEDTEAFF. CDR3 bases: TGTGCCAGCAGTTACTCGAATCCGGGAGAGGACACTGAAGCTTTCTTT.

The V and J genes are TRBV11-2 and TRBJ2-6; TRBD1 is a possible D gene (6 bases). From germline, CDR1 is SGHAT and CDR2 FQNNGV. The CDR3 consists of 17 residues. V lost 5 bases, J lost 2 bases, and 16 bases lay in between. CDR3 coding DNA: TGTGCCAGCAGCCCCCACGATGGGGGCGCTGGGGCCAACGTCCTGACTTTC. Translating gives CASSPHDGGAGANVLTF.

This chain joins TRBV29-1 and TRBJ2-2, with 7 nucleotides matching TRBD2. V was clipped by 7 bases and J by 1 base; unmatched bases: 9. The CDR3 is 15 residues long. Germline values: CDR1 SQVTM, CDR2 ANQGSEA. CDR3 nucleotide sequence: TGCAGCGCCACTCGCGGGACTAAGAACACCGGGGAGCTGTTTTTT. Translation: CSATRGTKNTGELFF.

The J gene is TRBJ2-1, the V gene TRBV28; 13 bases fit TRBD2. From germline, CDR1 is MDHEN and CDR2 SYDVKM. V lost 6 bases to trimming and J lost 7 bases; unmatched junction nucleotides: 12. The CDR3 runs 17 residues. The CDR3 protein is CASSSGTSGIMVNEQFF. As DNA, the CDR3 is TGTGCCAGCAGCTCCGGGACTAGCGGGATAATGGTGAATGAGCAGTTCTTC.

The V gene is TRBV6-6, the J gene TRBJ2-3; no clear D. The CDR3 has 12 amino acids. Germline CDR1 and CDR2: MNHNY and SVGAGI (reference sequence). Trimming removed 5 bases at V and 3 bases at J, with 6 bases between. This CDR3 reads CASSILTDTQYF. CDR3 coding DNA: TGTGCCAGCAGTATCCTGACAGATACGCAGTATTTT.

The chain links TRBV11-2 to TRBJ2-7; 11 bases fit TRBD1. CDR3 size: 15 residues. V lost 5 bases to trimming and J lost 3 bases; unmatched junction nucleotides: 6. Germline assignment: CDR1 SGHAT and CDR2 FQNNGV. CDR3 in amino acids: CASSVGQGARYEQYF. The CDR3 bases are TGTGCCAGCAGCGTAGGACAGGGGGCACGCTACGAGCAGTACTTC.

V usage is TRBV5-6 and J usage is TRBJ1-4; D is possibly TRBD1 (5 bases). CDR1 SGHDT and CDR2 YYEEEE come from the germline V gene. This CDR3 has 13 residues. Trimming pared 0 bases from V and 10 bases from J, leaving 10 bases between. CDR3 coding DNA: TGTGCCAGCAGCTTGGGGGTTGGGGCAAAACTGTTTTTT. Translating gives CASSLGVGAKLFF.

CDR3 coding DNA: TGTGCCAGCAGTTCAGGGTTCAAGTTCAATCAGCCCCAGCATTTT. The encoded protein is CASSSGFKFNQPQHF. The chain is built from TRBV27 and TRBJ1-5; a weak D match, TRBD1 (5 bases). This CDR3 is built from 15 residues. V lost 4 bases to trimming and J lost 3 bases, with 13 bases between them. Germline V gene data show CDR1 as MNHEY and CDR2 as SMNVEV (reference sequence).

V usage is TRBV6-4 and J usage is TRBJ2-3, with 11 bases fitting TRBD2. CDR1 and CDR2 (germline): MRHNA, SNTAGT. The CDR3 runs 15 residues. The V gene end was trimmed by 5 bases and the J gene end by 2 bases; junction bases not matched to a gene: 3. CDR3 protein: CASSLAGGNTDTQYF. In DNA, the CDR3 is TGTGCCAGCAGTCTAGCGGGAGGCAACACAGATACGCAGTATTTT.

Of note for this clone: Different DNA sequences within this sample yield the same CDR3. The V and J genes are TRBV19 and TRBJ1-5; possibly TRBD1 for D (6 bases). The CDR3 spans 15 residues. Germline CDR1 LNHDA, CDR2 SQIVND (reference sequence). Trimming left V 9 bases short and J 6 bases short, with 21 bases between. Here the CDR3 DNA reads TGTGCCAGCCATGCGGACAGAGTTCCCCCTCAGCCCCAGCATTTT. It codes for CASHADRVPPQPQHF.

About this clone itself: The sample carries other DNA sequences with the same CDR3. This chain uses TRBV10-3 with TRBJ1-5; D is perhaps TRBD1 (6 bases). The germline V gene has CDR1 ENHRY and CDR2 SYGVKD. The CDR3 contains 15 residues. The germline V and J ends were trimmed by 6 bases and 4 bases, with 16 bases remaining between them. The CDR3 bases are TGTGCCATCAGGAGGGACAACCTCTCTAATCAGCCCCAGCATTTT. It specifies CAIRRDNLSNQPQHF.

This clone was observed a handful of times. V usage is TRBV5-1 and J usage is TRBJ2-2, with 9 bases identical to TRBD1. The CDR3 spans 15 residues. The J segment lost 4 bases and the V segment lost 4 bases, leaving 5 bases of the junction unmatched. Germline CDR1 SGHRS, CDR2 YFSETQ. DNA for the CDR3: TGCGCCAGCAGCGCCACAGGGGGCACCACCGGGGAGCTGTTTTTT. It codes for CASSATGGTTGELFF. Combining the CDR3 with reference TRBV5-1 and TRBJ2-2 gives the whole variable domain KAGVTQTPRYLIKTRGQQVTLSCSPISGHRSVSWYQQTPGQGLQFLFEYFSETQRNKGNFPGRFSGRQFSNSRSEMNVSTLELGDSALYLCASSATGGTTGELFFGEGSRLTVL.

This rearrangement joins TRBV6-6 to TRBJ2-4, with 7 bases lining up with TRBD2. Germline trimming cut 0 bases from V and 8 bases from J; bases unmatched to any gene: 7. The CDR3 runs to 15 residues. CDR1 is MNHNY, CDR2 SVGAGI, per germline (reference sequence). The chain's CDR3 is CASSYSGGLGHIQYF. The CDR3 DNA reads TGTGCCAGCAGTTACTCGGGGGGGTTGGGGCACATTCAGTACTTC.

The chain carries TRBV27 and TRBJ1-4; D is possibly TRBD1 (5 bases). V was pared by 5 bases and J by 7 bases, with 17 bases between. CDR3 size: 15 residues. CDR1 is MNHEY and CDR2 is SMNVEV in the germline V gene (reference sequence). CDR3: CASSPSPGLSEKLFF. The CDR3, as DNA: TGTGCCAGCAGTCCCTCGCCAGGGCTTAGTGAAAAACTGTTTTTT. The full variable domain, in which reference TRBV27 and TRBJ1-4 provide the parts outside the CDR3, is EAQVTQNPRYLITVTGKKLTVTCSQNMNHEYMSWYRQDPGLGLRQIYYSMNVEVTDKGDVPEGYKVSRKEKRNFPLILESPSPNQTSLYFCASSPSPGLSEKLFFGSGTQLSVL.

This chain uses TRBV10-2 with TRBJ2-1; 7 bases agree with TRBD2. Looked up from germline, CDR1 is WSHSY and CDR2 is SAAADI. The length of the CDR3 is 15 residues. J was trimmed by 3 bases and V by 0 bases; bases with no gene match: 2. Here the CDR3 reads CASSESGGYYNEQFF. The CDR3 DNA follows: TGCGCCAGCAGTGAGTCGGGGGGGTACTACAATGAGCAGTTCTTC.

The chain has TRBV7-2 and TRBJ2-3; D may be TRBD1 (6 bases). This CDR3 is built from 14 residues. Trimming took 6 bases from V and 3 from J, leaving 13 bases between them. Germline CDR1 and CDR2: SGHTA and FQGNSA. The CDR3 loop is CASRPTQGTDTQYF. CDR3 sequence (DNA): TGTGCCAGCAGACCAACTCAGGGGACAGATACGCAGTATTTT.

The chain couples TRBV29-1 to TRBJ2-7, with 9 bases matching TRBD2. Trimming at V came to 0 bases and at J to 2 bases, leaving 14 bases not matched to a gene. Germline V gives CDR1 SQVTM, CDR2 ANQGSEA. This CDR3 region has 18 residues. Here the CDR3 DNA reads TGCAGCGTTGAAGATCGGGGTAGCGGGAGATCGTTCGCCTACGAGCAGTACTTC. Its protein product is CSVEDRGSGRSFAYEQYF.

The chain uses TRBV7-2 and TRBJ2-1; D gene ambiguous. From germline, CDR1 is SGHTA and CDR2 FQGNSA. The V end was cut by 5 bases, the J end by 3 bases, with 14 bases between. The CDR3 is made up of 15 amino acids. The CDR3 coding sequence is TGTGCCAGCAGCCCCAGGTATGGCCTCTACAATGAGCAGTTCTTC. Its translation: CASSPRYGLYNEQFF.

This clone appeared a single time. Other DNA sequences from this sample encode an identical CDR3 as well. This chain connects TRBV14 to TRBJ2-1; no definite D call. The V end was cut by 2 bases, the J end by 8 bases, with 7 bases between. The CDR3 is made up of 12 amino acids. Germline lookup yields CDR1 SGHDN and CDR2 FVKESK. CDR3 nucleotide sequence: TGTGCCAGCAGCCAAACAGTTGATGAGCAGTTCTTC. It yields the protein CASSQTVDEQFF.

The CDR3 region has the DNA TGTGCCAGCAGCTATCAGGGGCCCAAAACCTACGAGCAGTACTTC. Its protein product is CASSYQGPKTYEQYF. The chain is built from TRBV7-2 and TRBJ2-7; weak D call: TRBD1 (6 bases). The CDR3 loop spans 15 amino acids. CDR1 SGHTA and CDR2 FQGNSA come from the germline V gene. The V end was cut by 4 bases, the J end by 2 bases, with 15 bases between.

The J gene is TRBJ2-3, the V gene TRBV6-1; 7 nucleotides line up with TRBD1. Trimming at V came to 5 bases and at J to 2 bases, leaving 4 bases not matched to a gene. CDR1 is MNHNS and CDR2 is SASEGT in the germline V gene. The CDR3 contains 14 residues. The CDR3 DNA reads TGTGCCAGCAGTTGGGACAGAAACACAGATACGCAGTATTTT. Its protein is CASSWDRNTDTQYF.